The subject of this entry is one T cell receptor beta chain. Its antigen is still unknown. The method was immunoSEQ multiplex PCR; TCRdb's version includes in-frame clones alone and lacks a portion of them. The sample includes over 35,000 clones, roughly nine tenths of them seen just once. This sample is drawn from a study of OX40 agonist ivuxolimab in advanced cancers. The wider study: At 0.01 to 10 mg/kg, ivuxolimab was administered intravenously to patients every 2 weeks. Prior anti-PD-1, anti-PD-L1 or anti-CTLA-4 therapy did not bar entry, and less than 50% had some.

The V segment lost 0 bases and the J segment 3 bases; nucleotides outside the gene matches: 8. The CDR3 covers 17 residues. Per germline, CDR1 MRHNA and CDR2 SNTAGT. Whole-study findings and limits: It was also the case that some nonresponders had low normalized T-cell clonal expansion.

The rearrangement uses TRBV6-4 and TRBJ2-3, with 8 nucleotides matching TRBD2. Sequenced material: CD4+ or CD8+ T cells sorted from blood, taken in a trial of the OX40 agonist ivuxolimab. This receptor was taken from an adult with an advanced solid tumor such as melanoma, head and neck, liver or kidney cancer. The CDR3 DNA reads TGTGCCAGCAGTGACTCGATGGAGCGGGGGATAACAGATACGCAGTATTTT. Its translation: CASSDSMERGITDTQYF.